The 19 T cell receptor beta chains reported below all come from one sample, sequenced in a study of T cell responses to AZD1222 COVID-19 vaccine. Here immunoSEQ multiplex PCR was the method, and the copy in TCRdb shows in-frame clones only, minus some. This table holds about 180,000 clones, 92% found once. Sequenced here: peripheral blood, sampled 28 days after the second AZD1222 dose. The origin of the receptors is an adult who received the AZD1222 COVID-19 vaccine.

This chain uses TRBV9 with TRBJ2-4, with D possibly being TRBD2 (6 bases). The germline CDR1 and CDR2 sequences are SGDLS and YYNGEE. CDR3 length: 16 residues. V lost 0 bases to trimming and J lost 0 bases, with 10 bases between them. CDR3 bases: TGTGCCAGCAGCGTAGGAGAGGGACTAGCCAAAAACATTCAGTACTTC. As protein: CASSVGEGLAKNIQYF.

This chain connects TRBV19 to TRBJ1-2, with TRBD1 matching 8 bases. J gave up 1 base and V 6 bases, and 7 bases lay outside the gene matches. The CDR3 consists of 15 residues. The germline CDR1 and CDR2 sequences are LNHDA and SQIVND (reference sequence). CDR3: CASSPQGANNYGYTF. The CDR3 DNA follows: TGTGCCAGTAGCCCGCAGGGGGCGAATAACTATGGCTACACCTTC.

The rearrangement links TRBV7-2 to TRBJ1-2, with 8 bases identical to TRBD1. V was clipped by 1 base and J by 8 bases; unmatched bases: 6. CDR3 length: 14 residues. CDR1 SGHTA and CDR2 FQGNSA come from the germline V gene. The chain's CDR3 is CASSLDSGGRGYTF. CDR3 nucleotides: TGTGCCAGCAGCTTAGATTCAGGGGGCAGGGGCTACACCTTC. Using reference TRBV7-2 and TRBJ1-2 for the parts outside the CDR3, the full variable domain is GAGVSQSPSNKVTEKGKDVELRCDPISGHTALYWYRQSLGQGLEFLIYFQGNSAPDKSGLPSDRFSAERTGGSVSTLTIQRTQQEDSAVYLCASSLDSGGRGYTFGSGTRLTVV.

The rearrangement uses TRBV6-5 and TRBJ1-5, with D possibly TRBD1 on 6 matching bases. The CDR3 contains 13 residues. Trimming stripped 8 bases from V and 7 bases from J, with 15 bases between. Germline lookup yields CDR1 MNHEY and CDR2 SVGAGI. This CDR3 is CASRPTGLQPQHF. The DNA of the CDR3 is TGTGCCAGCCGCCCGACAGGATTACAGCCCCAGCATTTT.

This CDR3 is CATSSTRGQPQHF. The CDR3 nucleotides are TGTGCCACCTCATCTACCCGGGGTCAGCCCCAGCATTTT. V and J are TRBV24-1 and TRBJ1-5; D gene unclear. V lost 9 bases and J 6 bases, leaving 14 bases between the germline ends. The germline gives CDR1 KGHDR, CDR2 SFDVKD. The CDR3 runs to 13 residues.

As to this clone: Other nucleotide sequences in the sample specify the same CDR3. The chain combines TRBV2 with TRBJ1-5; a weak D match, TRBD1 (5 bases). Trimming took off 4 bases at V and 2 bases at J, with 6 bases between the two ends. CDR1 and CDR2 from the germline V gene are SNHLY and FYNNEI. The CDR3 runs to 13 residues. The CDR3 is CASSGGGNQPQHF. CDR3 bases: TGTGCCAGCAGTGGGGGGGGCAATCAGCCCCAGCATTTT.

There are a few counts of this clone. The chain is built from TRBV7-8 and TRBJ1-6, with 7 nucleotides matching TRBD1. V dropped 5 bases and J dropped 3; count of bases not matched to a gene: 4. CDR1 is SGHVS, CDR2 FQNEAQ, per germline. This CDR3 is built from 15 residues. CDR3 sequence reads: CASSARDSYNSPLHF. CDR3 sequence (DNA): TGTGCCAGCAGCGCCCGGGACAGCTATAATTCACCCCTCCACTTT.

The chain is built from TRBV6-4 and TRBJ1-2, with TRBD1 identical over 9 bases. The CDR3 loop spans 13 amino acids. The junction had 4 bases not matched to a gene; V was cut back by 7 bases and J by 4 bases. Per the germline V gene, CDR1 is MRHNA and CDR2 is SNTAGT. The CDR3: CASIGQGTYGYTF. The CDR3 nucleotides are TGTGCCAGCATTGGACAGGGGACCTATGGCTACACCTTC.

V is TRBV19 and J is TRBJ1-2, with 7 bases matching TRBD1. This CDR3 is 15 amino acids long. Germline assignment: CDR1 LNHDA and CDR2 SQIVND (reference sequence). The junction had 6 bases not matched to a gene; V was cut back by 5 bases and J by 0 bases. CDR3 DNA sequence: TGTGCCAGTAGTTCGGGACAGTTGACTAACTATGGCTACACCTTC. This codes for CASSSGQLTNYGYTF.

The rearrangement uses TRBV7-6 and TRBJ1-1; 8 nucleotides align to TRBD1. Germline assignment: CDR1 SGHVS and CDR2 FNYEAQ. The CDR3 extends over 17 amino acids. The trim removed 0 bases at V and 1 base at J, leaving 7 bases unmatched. The CDR3 DNA is TGTGCCAGCAGCTTAGCGGCTGGGACAGGTCGGAACACTGAAGCTTTCTTT. Translated: CASSLAAGTGRNTEAFF.

The genes are TRBV6-4 and TRBJ2-3, with 11 bases fitting TRBD1. J lost 0 bases, V lost 6 bases, and 5 bases had no gene match. The CDR3 has 16 amino acids. Germline CDR1 MRHNA, CDR2 SNTAGT. For the CDR3, the DNA is TGTGCCAGCAGCCCCGGGACAGGGGGGAGCACAGATACGCAGTATTTT. Its protein product is CASSPGTGGSTDTQYF.

The V gene is TRBV6-2 or TRBV6-3, the J gene TRBJ2-7; D is unresolved. The CDR3 contains 13 residues. The germline CDR1 and CDR2 sequences are MNHEY and SVGEGT. V shed 3 bases and J shed 0 bases, with 6 bases lying between them. CDR3: CASSYMASYEQYF. CDR3 nucleotide sequence: TGTGCCAGCAGTTATATGGCCTCCTACGAGCAGTACTTC.

The chain couples TRBV2 to TRBJ1-3, with D unresolved. Trimming pared 9 bases from V and 4 bases from J, leaving 13 bases between. The CDR3 totals 13 residues. Germline lookup yields CDR1 SNHLY and CDR2 FYNNEI. DNA of the CDR3: TGTGCCAGTTTCCTGGACTGGGGAAACACCATATATTTT. As protein: CASFLDWGNTIYF.

J is TRBJ2-7 and V is TRBV18, with D maybe TRBD1 (5 bases). V dropped 3 bases and J dropped 0 bases, with 9 bases sitting between them. Germline CDR1 is KGHSH and CDR2 is LQKENI. This CDR3 contains 14 residues. In DNA, the CDR3 is TGTGCCAGCTCACCCGGACAAGTCTCCTACGAGCAGTACTTC. Protein sequence: CASSPGQVSYEQYF.

The CDR3 loop reads CASSYSLGYSNQPQHF. The CDR3 region has the DNA TGTGCCAGCAGTTACTCGCTAGGGTATAGCAATCAGCCCCAGCATTTT. The chain combines TRBV6-6 with TRBJ1-5; D is undetermined. This CDR3 spans 16 amino acids. Trimming stripped 0 bases from V and 0 bases from J, with 9 bases between. Germline V gene data show CDR1 as MNHNY and CDR2 as SVGAGI (reference sequence).

This clone was recorded a few times. The rearrangement links TRBV27 to TRBJ2-3; D perhaps matches TRBD1 (5 bases). V was clipped by 10 bases and J by 3 bases, with 14 bases between them. The CDR3 sequence is 13 residues long. The germline V gene has CDR1 MNHEY and CDR2 SMNVEV (reference sequence). CDR3: CATSPGLTDTQYF. CDR3 nucleotides: TGTGCCACCTCTCCAGGGTTGACAGATACGCAGTATTTT.

The table lists this clone with a few counts. The gene calls are TRBV10-3 and TRBJ1-5; D remains ambiguous. Deletions cut 1 base from V and 6 bases from J, with 10 bases between. CDR3 length: 14 amino acids. Germline CDR1 ENHRY, CDR2 SYGVKD. DNA of the CDR3: TGTGCCATCAGTGAGTTCGGGTCTGGTCAGCCCCAGCATTTT. Its translation: CAISEFGSGQPQHF.

The J gene is TRBJ2-7, the V gene TRBV6-5; 9 positions match TRBD1. The germline V gene encodes CDR1 MNHEY and CDR2 SVGAGI. The CDR3 extends over 14 amino acids. Unmatched junction bases numbered 7, after V lost 5 bases and J lost 5 bases. CDR3 region: CASSTGQGLNEQYF. The CDR3 DNA reads as TGTGCCAGCAGTACGGGACAGGGACTCAACGAGCAGTACTTC.

The genes are TRBV27 and TRBJ2-2; TRBD1 agrees at 7 bases. The V and J ends lost 6 bases and 1 base, in that order; junction bases with no gene match: 8. CDR3 size: 16 residues. Per the germline V gene, CDR1 is MNHEY and CDR2 is SMNVEV (reference sequence). Here the CDR3 DNA reads TGTGCCAGCAGCGAAGACAGGGTTGGGAACACCGGGGAGCTGTTTTTT. It encodes CASSEDRVGNTGELFF.